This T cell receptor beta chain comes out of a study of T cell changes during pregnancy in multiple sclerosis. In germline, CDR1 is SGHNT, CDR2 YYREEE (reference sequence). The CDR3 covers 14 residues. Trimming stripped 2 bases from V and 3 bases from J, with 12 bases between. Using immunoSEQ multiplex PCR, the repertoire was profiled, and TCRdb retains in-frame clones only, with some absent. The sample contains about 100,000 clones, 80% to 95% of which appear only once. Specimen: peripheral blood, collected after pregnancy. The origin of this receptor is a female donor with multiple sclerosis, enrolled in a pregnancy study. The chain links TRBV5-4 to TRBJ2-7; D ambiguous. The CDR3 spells CASSLPGRIYEQYF. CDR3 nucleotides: TGTGCCAGCAGCTTACCTGGCAGGATCTACGAGCAGTACTTC.